The 14 T cell receptor beta chains below were found in one sample sequenced in a study of blood T cell repertoires in COVID-19. TCRdb's table, derived via immunoSEQ multiplex PCR, lists solely in-frame clones and lacks some. The sample has 350,000 to 450,000 clones, 85% to 90% seen once. Sequencing was carried out using PBMCs or T cells enriched from blood (not recorded which). Source of these receptors: a woman in her twenties or thirties who had recovered from COVID-19.

The chain has TRBV5-1 and TRBJ1-2, with D unresolved. Germline CDR1 reads SGHRS; CDR2 reads YFSETQ. V shed 3 bases and J shed 2 bases, with 14 bases lying between them. The CDR3 is 15 amino acids. CDR3 DNA: TGCGCCAGCAGCTCGGCCCTAGACTTGAACTATGGCTACACCTTC. As protein: CASSSALDLNYGYTF.

The genes are TRBV29-1 and TRBJ1-1, with unresolved D. The CDR3 sequence is 13 residues long. Trimming took off 6 bases at V and 4 bases at J, with 15 bases between the two ends. The germline CDR1 and CDR2 sequences are SQVTM and ANQGSEA. DNA of the CDR3: TGCAGCGTCCTCGAGGTGATTGGCACTGAAGCTTTCTTT. Protein product: CSVLEVIGTEAFF. The full variable domain, completed using reference TRBV29-1 and TRBJ1-1, is SAVISQKPSRDICQRGTSLTIQCQVDSQVTMMFWYRQQPGQSLTLIATANQGSEATYESGFVIDKFPISRPNLTFSTLTVSNMSPEDSSIYLCSVLEVIGTEAFFGQGTRLTVV.

This CDR3 reads CASTNRDEQYF. In nucleotides, the CDR3 is TGTGCCAGCACAAACAGGGACGAGCAGTACTTC. This chain joins TRBV3-1 (or the pseudogene TRBV3-2) and TRBJ2-7; tentative D call: TRBD1 (6 bases). The V gene's germline CDR1 is LGHDT and CDR2 YNNKEL (reference sequence). This CDR3 has 11 amino acids. The germline V and J ends were trimmed by 7 bases and 5 bases, with 9 bases remaining between them.

This clone was recorded once. The chain employs TRBV5-4 and TRBJ2-5; TRBD2 matches at 12 bases. The germline gives CDR1 SGHNT, CDR2 YYREEE (reference sequence). CDR3 length equals 14 residues. V was pared by 4 bases and J by 3 bases, with 1 base of the junction left unmatched. The CDR3 reads CASSRLAGEETQYF. The CDR3 DNA reads TGTGCCAGCAGCCGACTAGCGGGGGAAGAGACCCAGTACTTC.

The V gene is TRBV9, the J gene TRBJ1-2; 7 nucleotides agree with TRBD1. Germline CDR1 reads SGDLS; CDR2 reads YYNGEE. CDR3 length: 19 residues. V shed 3 bases and J 1 base; nucleotides not matched to a gene: 18. CDR3 sequence: CASSGTDRAANHFNYGYTF. CDR3 coding DNA: TGTGCCAGCAGCGGAACTGACAGGGCTGCAAATCATTTTAACTATGGCTACACCTTC.

The chain combines TRBV10-1 with TRBJ2-2; D is possibly TRBD1 (6 bases). The CDR3 has 16 residues. Trimming shortened V by 7 bases and J by 3 bases, and 18 bases separated the two germline ends. The germline V gene has CDR1 WNHNN and CDR2 SYGVQD (reference sequence). This chain's CDR3 is CASNHSRGFDTGELFF. The CDR3 coding sequence is TGCGCCAGCAATCACAGCAGGGGCTTTGACACCGGGGAGCTGTTTTTT.

The CDR3 loop is CASSLAGQSEAFF. CDR3 nucleotide sequence: TGCGCCAGCAGCTTGGCAGGGCAGTCTGAAGCTTTCTTT. This chain joins TRBV5-1 and TRBJ1-1, with D tentatively TRBD1 (5 bases). Germline V gives CDR1 SGHRS, CDR2 YFSETQ. Trimming cost V 0 bases and J 6 bases, with 9 bases left between them. The CDR3 is 13 amino acids.

The sample holds one count of this clone. The J gene is TRBJ2-2, the V gene TRBV4-1; 8 nucleotides line up with TRBD1. V dropped 4 bases and J dropped 7; count of bases not matched to a gene: 8. The CDR3 is made up of 15 amino acids. CDR1 is MGHRA, CDR2 YSYEKL, per germline. Here the CDR3 DNA reads TGCGCCAGCAGCCGAGCGACAGGGGCGGACGGGGAGCTGTTTTTT. It is translated as CASSRATGADGELFF.

The V call is TRBV12-5, the J call TRBJ2-7; TRBD1 matches 11 bases. This CDR3 is 16 amino acids long. The germline CDR1 and CDR2 sequences are LGHNT and FRNRAP. Trimming removed 0 bases from V and 3 bases from J; junction bases left unmatched: 4. CDR3 sequence (DNA): TGTGCTAGTGGTTTGGTATTGGGGACAGGGGGCTACGAGCAGTACTTC. This translates into CASGLVLGTGGYEQYF.

The CDR3, as DNA: TGTGCCAGTGGTTCGAGGGTCAACTATGGCTACACCTTC. Residues: CASGSRVNYGYTF. The chain links TRBV28 to TRBJ1-2; D remains unclear. Deletions cut 9 bases from V and 2 bases from J, with 13 bases between. Germline CDR1 reads MDHEN; CDR2 reads SYDVKM. The length of the CDR3 is 13 residues.

Regarding this clone: Its ends do not fully match the called genes, so a read error is possible. The CDR3 protein is CASSARGGSPLGSF. The CDR3 nucleotides are TGTGCCAGCAGCGCGCGGGGGGGCTCCCCGCTCGGTTCCTTC. This chain uses TRBV9 with TRBJ1-2, with D maybe TRBD1 (6 bases). This CDR3 spans 14 amino acids. Germline V gene data show CDR1 as SGDLS and CDR2 as YYNGEE.

The chain couples TRBV7-2 to TRBJ1-3; 7 bases map to TRBD1. Germline loops: CDR1 SGHTA, CDR2 FQGNSA. The ends lost 4 bases at V and 0 bases at J; junction bases unmatched: 9. This CDR3 has 17 residues. The chain's CDR3 is CASSSTQGGFSGNTIYF. The CDR3 DNA follows: TGTGCCAGCAGCTCAACCCAGGGGGGTTTCTCTGGAAACACCATATATTTT.

The chain couples TRBV27 to TRBJ1-2, with D possibly TRBD1 on 5 matching bases. CDR1 MNHEY and CDR2 SMNVEV come from the germline V gene (reference sequence). Trimming took 4 bases from V and 3 from J, leaving 18 bases between them. The CDR3 runs 16 residues. CDR3 residues: CASSSVVLGGDYGYTF. Here the CDR3 DNA reads TGTGCCAGCAGTTCGGTGGTTTTGGGGGGAGACTATGGCTACACCTTC.

This clone appeared a single time. V and J are TRBV11-3 and TRBJ2-5; D ambiguous. CDR1 is SGHNT, CDR2 YENEEA, per germline. The CDR3 contains 13 residues. Trimming removed 0 bases from V and 7 bases from J, with 9 bases in between. Written as DNA, the CDR3 is TGTGCCAGCAGCTTAGATAGAAGTGGGACCCAGTACTTC. It yields the protein CASSLDRSGTQYF.